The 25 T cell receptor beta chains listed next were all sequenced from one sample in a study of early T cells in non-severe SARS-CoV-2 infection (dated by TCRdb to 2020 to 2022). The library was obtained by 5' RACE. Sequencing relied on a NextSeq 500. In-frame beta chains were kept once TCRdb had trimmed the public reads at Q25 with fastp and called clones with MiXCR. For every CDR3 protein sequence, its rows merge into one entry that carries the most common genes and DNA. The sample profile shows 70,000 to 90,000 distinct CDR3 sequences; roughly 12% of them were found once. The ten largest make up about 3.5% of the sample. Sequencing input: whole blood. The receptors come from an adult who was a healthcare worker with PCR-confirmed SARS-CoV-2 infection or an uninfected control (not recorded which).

CDR3 loop: CASTQTGGHYEQYF. The CDR3 coding sequence is TGTGCCAGCACCCAAACAGGGGGCCACTACGAGCAGTACTTC. The V gene is TRBV5-4, the J gene TRBJ2-7, with 9 bases fitting TRBD1. CDR1 and CDR2 from the germline V gene are SGHNT and YYREEE (reference sequence). After removal of 6 bases from V and 3 bases from J, the junction contained 7 bases not matched to a gene. The CDR3 runs 14 residues.

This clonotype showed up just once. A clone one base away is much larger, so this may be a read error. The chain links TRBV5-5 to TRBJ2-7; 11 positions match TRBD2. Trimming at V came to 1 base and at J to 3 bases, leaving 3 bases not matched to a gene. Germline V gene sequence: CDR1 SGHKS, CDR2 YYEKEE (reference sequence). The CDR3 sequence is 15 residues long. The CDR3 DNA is TGTGCCAGCAGCTTGTGCACTAGCGGGGGCTACGAGCAGTACTTC. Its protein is CASSLCTSGGYEQYF.

In DNA form, the CDR3 reads TGTGCCAGCAGTTTACGGGGACCCTATCAGCCCCAGCATTTT. Its protein is CASSLRGPYQPQHF. V gene TRBV28 combines with J gene TRBJ1-5, with D perhaps TRBD1 (5 bases). V lost 2 bases and J lost 5, with 10 bases in between. The CDR3 sequence is 14 residues long. Germline CDR1 MDHEN, CDR2 SYDVKM.

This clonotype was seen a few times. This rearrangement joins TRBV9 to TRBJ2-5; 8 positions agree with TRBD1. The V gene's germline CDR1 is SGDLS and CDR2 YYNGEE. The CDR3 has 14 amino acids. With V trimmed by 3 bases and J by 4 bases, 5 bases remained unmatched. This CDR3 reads CASSATGAPETQYF. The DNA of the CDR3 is TGTGCCAGCAGCGCGACAGGGGCGCCAGAGACCCAGTACTTC.

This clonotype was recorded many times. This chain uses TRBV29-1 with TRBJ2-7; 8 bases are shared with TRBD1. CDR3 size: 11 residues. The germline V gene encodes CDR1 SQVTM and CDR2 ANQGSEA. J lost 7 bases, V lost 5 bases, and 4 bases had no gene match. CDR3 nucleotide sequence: TGCAGCGTTTGGACAGGGCGGGAGCAGTACTTC. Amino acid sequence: CSVWTGREQYF.

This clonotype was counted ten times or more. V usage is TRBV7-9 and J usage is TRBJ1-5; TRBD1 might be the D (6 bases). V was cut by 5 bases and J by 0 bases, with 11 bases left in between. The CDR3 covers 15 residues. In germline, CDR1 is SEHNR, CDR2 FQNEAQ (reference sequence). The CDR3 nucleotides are TGTGCCAGCAGCAAGGGGGGGTATAGCAATCAGCCCCAGCATTTT. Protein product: CASSKGGYSNQPQHF.

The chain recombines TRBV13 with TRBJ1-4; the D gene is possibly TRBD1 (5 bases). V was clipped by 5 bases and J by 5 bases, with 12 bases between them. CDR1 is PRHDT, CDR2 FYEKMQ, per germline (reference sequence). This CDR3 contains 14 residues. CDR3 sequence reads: CASSAGTANEKLFF. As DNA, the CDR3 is TGTGCCAGCAGCGCGGGGACGGCGAATGAAAAACTGTTTTTT.

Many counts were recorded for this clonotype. CDR3: CASSLDSNQPQHF. The CDR3 DNA sequence: TGCGCCAGCAGCTTGGACAGCAATCAGCCCCAGCATTTT. This chain links TRBV5-1 with TRBJ1-5; D is unclear. Germline V gene sequence: CDR1 SGHRS, CDR2 YFSETQ. The CDR3 runs to 13 residues. Trimming took off 0 bases at V and 1 base at J, with 2 bases between the two ends. The entire variable domain, with the rest obtained from reference TRBV5-1 and TRBJ1-5, is as follows: KAGVTQTPRYLIKTRGQQVTLSCSPISGHRSVSWYQQTPGQGLQFLFEYFSETQRNKGNFPGRFSGRQFSNSRSEMNVSTLELGDSALYLCASSLDSNQPQHFGDGTRLSIL.

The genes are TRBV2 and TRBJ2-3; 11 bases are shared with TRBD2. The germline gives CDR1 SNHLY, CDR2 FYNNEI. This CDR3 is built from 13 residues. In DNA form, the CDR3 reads TGTGCAATAGCGGGAGGGCGCACAGATACGCAGTATTTT. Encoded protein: CAIAGGRTDTQYF. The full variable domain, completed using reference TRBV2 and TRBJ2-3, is EPEVTQTPSHQVTQMGQEVILRCVPISNHLYFYWYRQILGQKVEFLVSFYNNEISEKSEIFDDQFSVERPDGSNFTLKIRSTKLEDSAMYFCAIAGGRTDTQYFGPGTRLTVL.

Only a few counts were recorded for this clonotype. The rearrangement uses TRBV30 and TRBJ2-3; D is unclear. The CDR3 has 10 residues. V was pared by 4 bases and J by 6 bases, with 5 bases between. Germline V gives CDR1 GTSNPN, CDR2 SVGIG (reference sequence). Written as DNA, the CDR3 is TGTGCCTGGAAATGGGATACGCAGTATTTT. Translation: CAWKWDTQYF.

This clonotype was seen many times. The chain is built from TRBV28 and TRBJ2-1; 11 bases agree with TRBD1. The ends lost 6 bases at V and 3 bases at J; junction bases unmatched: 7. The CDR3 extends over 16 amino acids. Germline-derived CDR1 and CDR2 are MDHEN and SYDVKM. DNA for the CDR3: TGTGCCAGCAGCCCACAGGGGACAGGGGGCTACAATGAGCAGTTCTTC. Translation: CASSPQGTGGYNEQFF.

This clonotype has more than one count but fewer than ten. CDR3 nucleotide sequence: TGTGCCTGGAGGAAGAGGGGGTATCCCTTCGAGCAGTACTTC. Translation gives CAWRKRGYPFEQYF. The chain employs TRBV30 and TRBJ2-7, with a tentative D call TRBD1 (6 bases). Germline assignment: CDR1 GTSNPN and CDR2 SVGIG (reference sequence). Trimming pared 3 bases from V and 6 bases from J, leaving 18 bases between. This CDR3 has 14 residues.

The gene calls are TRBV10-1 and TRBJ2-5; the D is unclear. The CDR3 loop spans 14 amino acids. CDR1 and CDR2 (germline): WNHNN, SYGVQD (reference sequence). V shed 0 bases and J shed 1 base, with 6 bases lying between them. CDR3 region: CASSESRIQETQYF. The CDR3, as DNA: TGCGCCAGCAGTGAGTCGCGCATCCAAGAGACCCAGTACTTC.

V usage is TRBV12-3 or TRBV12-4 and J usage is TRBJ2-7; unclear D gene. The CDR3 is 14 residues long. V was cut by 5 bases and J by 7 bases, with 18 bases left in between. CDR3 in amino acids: CASSLGRHLGEQYF. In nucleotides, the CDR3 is TGTGCCAGCAGTCTCGGTAGGCACTTGGGGGAGCAGTACTTC.

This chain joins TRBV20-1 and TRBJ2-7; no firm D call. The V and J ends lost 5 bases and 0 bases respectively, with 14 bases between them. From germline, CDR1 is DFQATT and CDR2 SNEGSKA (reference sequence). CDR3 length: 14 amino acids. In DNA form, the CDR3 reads TGCAGTGCTCCTTCCGGGCGAGGCTCCTACGAGCAGTACTTC. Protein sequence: CSAPSGRGSYEQYF.

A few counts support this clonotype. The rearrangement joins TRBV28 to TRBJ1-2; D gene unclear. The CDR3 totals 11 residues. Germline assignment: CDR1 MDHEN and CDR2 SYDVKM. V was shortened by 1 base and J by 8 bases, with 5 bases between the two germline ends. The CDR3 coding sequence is TGTGCCAGCAGTTTATCTAGGGGCTACACCTTC. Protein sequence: CASSLSRGYTF.

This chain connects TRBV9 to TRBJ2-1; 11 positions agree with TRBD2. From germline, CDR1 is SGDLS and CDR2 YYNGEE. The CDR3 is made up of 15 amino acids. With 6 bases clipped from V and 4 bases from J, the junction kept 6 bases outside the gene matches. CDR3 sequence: CASTLGLAEYNEQFF. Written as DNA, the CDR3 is TGTGCCAGCACCTTGGGACTAGCGGAATACAATGAGCAGTTCTTC.

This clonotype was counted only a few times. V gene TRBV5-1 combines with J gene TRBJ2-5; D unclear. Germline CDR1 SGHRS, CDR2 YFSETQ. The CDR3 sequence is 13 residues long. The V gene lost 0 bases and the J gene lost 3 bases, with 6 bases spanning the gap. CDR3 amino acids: CASSLAVEETQYF. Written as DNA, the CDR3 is TGCGCCAGCAGCTTGGCAGTTGAAGAGACCCAGTACTTC.

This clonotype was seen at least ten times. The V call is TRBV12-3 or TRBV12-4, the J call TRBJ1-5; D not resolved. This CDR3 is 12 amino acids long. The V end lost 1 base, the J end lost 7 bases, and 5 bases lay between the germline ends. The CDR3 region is CASSLGEQPQHF. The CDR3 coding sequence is TGTGCCAGCAGTTTAGGGGAACAGCCCCAGCATTTT.

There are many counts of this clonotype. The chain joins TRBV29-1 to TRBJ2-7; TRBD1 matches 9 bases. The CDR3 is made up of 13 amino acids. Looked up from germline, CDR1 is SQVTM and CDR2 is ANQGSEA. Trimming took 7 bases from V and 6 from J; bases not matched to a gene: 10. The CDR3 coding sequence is TGCAGCGGTAGTGGGGACAGGGAAGGCGAGCAGTACTTC. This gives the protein CSGSGDREGEQYF.

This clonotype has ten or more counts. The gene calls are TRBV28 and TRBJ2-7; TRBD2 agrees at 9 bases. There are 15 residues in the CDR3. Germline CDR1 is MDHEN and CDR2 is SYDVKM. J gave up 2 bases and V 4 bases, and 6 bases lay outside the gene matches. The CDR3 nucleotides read TGTGCCAGCAGTTCTTTGACTAGCGGTACCTACGAGCAGTACTTC. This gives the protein CASSSLTSGTYEQYF.

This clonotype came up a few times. CDR3 sequence (DNA): TGTGCCAGCAGTTACCCCTCCGGGGAGCTGTTTTTT. It translates to CASSYPSGELFF. J is TRBJ2-2 and V is TRBV27; no clear D. CDR1 and CDR2 from the germline V gene are MNHEY and SMNVEV (reference sequence). The CDR3 sequence is 12 residues long. The V end lost 4 bases, the J end lost 6 bases, and 6 bases lay between the germline ends.

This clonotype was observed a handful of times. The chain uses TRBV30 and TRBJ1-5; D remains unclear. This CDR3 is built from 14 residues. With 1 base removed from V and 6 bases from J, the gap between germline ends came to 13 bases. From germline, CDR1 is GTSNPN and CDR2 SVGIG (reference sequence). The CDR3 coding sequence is TGTGCCTGGAGTGCCCTTACGAACTTTCAGCCCCAGCATTTT. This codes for CAWSALTNFQPQHF.

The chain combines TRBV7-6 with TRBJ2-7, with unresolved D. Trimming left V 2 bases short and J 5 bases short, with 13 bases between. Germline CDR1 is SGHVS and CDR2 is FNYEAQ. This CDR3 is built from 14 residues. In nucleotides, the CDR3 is TGTGCCAGCAGCTTAAAAGGACCTTTGGACGAGCAGTACTTC. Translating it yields CASSLKGPLDEQYF. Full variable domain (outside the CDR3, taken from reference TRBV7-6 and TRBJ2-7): GAGVSQSPRYKVTKRGQDVALRCDPISGHVSLYWYRQALGQGPEFLTYFNYEAQQDKSGLPNDRFSAERPEGSISTLTIQRTEQRDSAMYRCASSLKGPLDEQYFGPGTRLTVT.

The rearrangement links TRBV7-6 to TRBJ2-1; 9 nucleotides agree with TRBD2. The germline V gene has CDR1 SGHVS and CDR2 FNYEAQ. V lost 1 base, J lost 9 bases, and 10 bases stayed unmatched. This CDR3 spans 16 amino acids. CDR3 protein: CASSLGGGRALGEQFF. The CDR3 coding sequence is TGTGCCAGCAGCTTAGGGGGCGGGAGGGCGCTCGGTGAGCAGTTCTTC.